The rows below give T cell receptor beta chains drawn from one sample of a study of metastatic and nonmetastatic thyroid tumors. Through MiXCR, TCRdb re-clonotyped the PCR reads. Of approximately 13,000 clones in the sample, approximately 23% were seen once. The sample comprised adjacent normal tissue. All receptors come from a female donor with papillary thyroid cancer or a benign thyroid nodule (not recorded which). Some clones in this sample may be carry-over from other donors' samples. Each CDR3 is given with its conserved first and last residue. A D gene is named only where the DNA matches it firmly. Not all rows give a size; the values are once, few, many and, for expanded clones, a class.

J	D	V	size	CDR3	DNA
TRBJ2-7	-	TRBV7-2	medium-sized	CASSLRQPEPYEQYF	TGTGCCAGCAGCTTAAGGCAACCGGAGCCTTACGAGCAGTACTTC
TRBJ2-7	-	TRBV27	few	CASRSSSYEQYF	TGTGCCAGCAGATCATCCTCCTACGAGCAGTACTTC
TRBJ1-4	-	TRBV25-1	-	CASSEATTGQEKLFF	TGTGCCAGCAGTGAGGCGACGACGGGACAAGAAAAGCTGTTTTTT
TRBJ1-5	-	TRBV19	-	CATKRVVNQPQHF	TGTGCCACTAAGAGGGTGGTCAATCAGCCCCAGCATTTT
TRBJ2-7	-	TRBV6-2/TRBV6-3	-	CASSYPIWKRYEQYF	TGTGCCAGCAGTTACCCAATTTGGAAGCGCTACGAGCAGTACTTC
TRBJ1-6	TRBD1	TRBV9	-	CAGSSGQGGGSPLHF	TGTGCCGGCAGCTCCGGACAGGGCGGAGGGTCACCCCTCCACTTT
TRBJ2-3	TRBD1	TRBV5-4	-	CASSSNRGLQGTQYF	TGTGCCAGCAGCTCTAACAGGGGGTTACAGGGTACGCAGTATTTT
TRBJ2-2	TRBD2	TRBV19	few	CASSILASGGELFF	TGTGCCAGTAGTATATTGGCTAGCGGCGGGGAGCTGTTTTTT
TRBJ2-1	-	TRBV15	few	CATSREPGVGNEQFF	TGTGCCACCAGCAGAGAGCCGGGAGTTGGCAATGAGCAGTTCTTC
TRBJ2-5	-	TRBV4-1	-	CASSQGTTGQTQYF	TGCGCCAGCAGCCAAGGGACTACGGGGCAGACCCAGTACTTC
TRBJ2-7	-	TRBV5-5	many	CASSLEQTYEQYF	TGTGCCAGCAGCTTGGAACAGACCTACGAGCAGTACTTC
TRBJ1-1	-	TRBV28	medium-sized	CASSLVRGENTEAFF	TGTGCCAGCAGTTTAGTTCGGGGGGAGAACACTGAAGCTTTCTTT
TRBJ1-1	-	TRBV28	-	CASSSLLRVRLGINTEAFF	TGTGCCAGCAGTTCCCTTTTGCGGGTTCGACTAGGAATAAACACCGAAGCTTTCTTT
TRBJ2-1	TRBD2	TRBV5-1	-	CASSVLAGANEQFF	TGCGCCAGCAGCGTCCTAGCGGGAGCCAATGAGCAGTTCTTC
TRBJ1-5	-	TRBV19	few	CASLDTLNQPQHF	TGTGCCAGCCTTGACACACTAAATCAGCCCCAGCATTTT
TRBJ2-7	TRBD1	TRBV12-3/TRBV12-4	-	CASSLGTGGSPTSYEQYF	TGTGCCAGCAGTTTAGGGACAGGGGGTTCTCCGACCAGCTACGAGCAGTACTTC
TRBJ2-1	TRBD1	TRBV24-1	medium-sized	CATRTGGGEQFF	TGTGCCACACGAACAGGGGGCGGTGAGCAGTTCTTC
TRBJ2-7	-	TRBV10-2	few	CASSRSVNEQYF	TGCGCCAGCAGTCGAAGCGTAAACGAGCAGTACTTC
TRBJ1-4	-	TRBV3-1	many	CASSRQVGGRGEKLFF	TGTGCCAGCAGCCGCCAAGTAGGCGGGCGGGGTGAAAAACTGTTTTTT
TRBJ1-2	TRBD1	TRBV6-1	few	CASTDRGQLDYGYTF	TGTGCCAGCACGGACAGGGGGCAATTGGACTATGGCTACACCTTC
TRBJ1-6	-	TRBV10-3	-	CAISESPRIRPHNSPLHF	TGTGCCATCAGTGAGTCACCCCGCATAAGGCCCCATAATTCACCCCTCCACTTT
TRBJ2-5	TRBD2	TRBV9	-	CASSPKLSGGWETQYF	TGTGCCAGTAGCCCAAAACTATCGGGAGGGTGGGAGACCCAGTACTTC
TRBJ2-5	-	TRBV4-1	-	CASSFRDGGQETQYF	TGCGCCAGCAGCTTCCGGGACGGGGGCCAAGAGACCCAGTACTTC
TRBJ1-1	TRBD1	TRBV6-9	few	CASSYLLAGGARWEAFF	TGTGCCAGCAGTTATCTTCTGGCAGGGGGCGCAAGGTGGGAAGCTTTCTTT
TRBJ1-1	-	TRBV11-1	medium-sized	CASSLGGPHTEAFF	TGTGCCAGCAGCTTAGGAGGACCCCACACTGAAGCTTTCTTT
TRBJ2-7	TRBD1	TRBV9	few	CASTRGQELYEQYF	TGTGCCAGCACCCGGGGACAGGAGCTTTACGAGCAGTACTTC
TRBJ2-7	-	TRBV9	-	CASSVGRGGYEQYF	TGTGCCAGCAGCGTAGGTAGGGGCGGGTACGAGCAGTACTTC
TRBJ1-2	TRBD1	TRBV7-6	medium-sized	CASSLDTGGYGYTF	TGTGCCAGCAGCTTAGACACAGGGGGCTATGGCTACACCTTC
TRBJ2-2	-	TRBV6-4	-	CASSDGVRYFRTPGSCF	TGTGCCAGCAGTGACGGGGTGCGTTATTTTCGAACACCGGGGAGCTGTTTT
TRBJ2-7	-	TRBV11-3	medium-sized	CASRGPLSGYEQYF	TGTGCCAGCAGGGGGCCTCTATCGGGGTACGAGCAGTACTTC
TRBJ2-1	TRBD2	TRBV6-1	-	CASKCSGGPYNEQFF	TGTGCCAGCAAGTGTTCGGGAGGGCCCTACAATGAGCAGTTCTTC